The next 23 T cell receptor beta chains were all read from a single sample in a study of blood T cell repertoires in COVID-19. Measured with immunoSEQ multiplex PCR; TCRdb has only the in-frame clones, and not every one. The repertoire has about 24,000 clones, more than 75% of them found once; the top ten carry around 30%. The specimen sequenced was peripheral blood. All receptors come from a human donor with active COVID-19. The donor label of this sample is uncertain.

This chain joins TRBV11-3 and TRBJ2-7; 8 bases agree with TRBD2. CDR1 and CDR2 (germline): SGHNT, YENEEA. V shed 5 bases, J shed 6 bases, and the junction held 9 bases outside the gene matches. The CDR3 covers 14 residues. CDR3 sequence reads: CASSPDGTRAEQYF. CDR3 nucleotides: TGTGCCAGCAGCCCCGACGGGACTAGAGCCGAGCAGTACTTC.

The chain carries TRBV3-1 (or the pseudogene TRBV3-2) and TRBJ2-7; 7 bases are a match to TRBD1. Germline V gene data show CDR1 as LGHDT and CDR2 as YNNKEL (reference sequence). This CDR3 is 14 amino acids long. The J segment lost 6 bases and the V segment lost 10 bases, leaving 15 bases of the junction unmatched. The DNA of the CDR3 is TGTGCCACCTCCTCCACGGGACAGTCGGGCGAGCAGTACTTC. This codes for CATSSTGQSGEQYF.

By frequency in the sample, this clone is medium-sized. The rearrangement joins TRBV6-5 to TRBJ2-1; D perhaps matches TRBD2 (5 bases). CDR3 length: 16 residues. Trimming removed 2 bases from V and 0 bases from J, with 11 bases in between. CDR1 is MNHEY, CDR2 SVGAGI, per germline. This CDR3 reads CASSYGASRSYNEQFF. The CDR3 nucleotides read TGTGCCAGCAGTTACGGCGCTAGCCGCTCCTACAATGAGCAGTTCTTC.

V usage is TRBV7-6 and J usage is TRBJ2-1; D is unclear. The CDR3 length is 17 residues. V dropped 2 bases and J dropped 0 bases, with 14 bases sitting between them. In germline, CDR1 is SGHVS, CDR2 FNYEAQ. CDR3 DNA: TGTGCCAGCAGCTTACGATTTACACGAAGCTCCTACAATGAGCAGTTCTTC. This translates into CASSLRFTRSSYNEQFF.

This sequence joins TRBV7-9 and TRBJ1-2; D ambiguous. V lost 1 base to trimming and J lost 4 bases, with 10 bases between them. The CDR3 runs to 14 residues. Germline CDR1 SEHNR, CDR2 FQNEAQ (reference sequence). CDR3: CASSLDPRSYGYTF. CDR3 nucleotides: TGTGCCAGCAGCTTAGATCCTCGGTCCTATGGCTACACCTTC.

The gene calls are TRBV2 and TRBJ2-7; TRBD2 matches at 12 bases. The germline gives CDR1 SNHLY, CDR2 FYNNEI. J lost 1 base, V lost 6 bases, and 1 base had no gene match. The CDR3 runs to 14 residues. DNA of the CDR3: TGTGCCAGCAGAGGGACTAGCGGGTCCTACGAGCAGTACTTC. Its translation: CASRGTSGSYEQYF.

The chain joins TRBV7-8 to TRBJ1-4; D is perhaps TRBD1 (5 bases). Germline V gives CDR1 SGHVS, CDR2 FQNEAQ. The CDR3 runs to 13 residues. Trimming stripped 6 bases from V and 7 bases from J, with 12 bases between. This CDR3 is CASRKAGREKLFF. In DNA form, the CDR3 reads TGTGCCAGCAGAAAGGCGGGGCGTGAAAAACTGTTTTTT.

The gene calls are TRBV27 and TRBJ1-5; D is undetermined. Germline V gene sequence: CDR1 MNHEY, CDR2 SMNVEV (reference sequence). There are 13 residues in the CDR3. Trimming stripped 7 bases from V and 6 bases from J, with 13 bases between. CDR3 residues: CASTERSGQPQHF. The CDR3 DNA reads TGTGCCAGCACCGAGCGGTCAGGTCAGCCCCAGCATTTT.

The V gene is TRBV15, the J gene TRBJ2-2; 16 nucleotides align to TRBD2. The CDR3 is 18 residues long. CDR1 and CDR2 (germline): LNHNV, YYDKDF (reference sequence). Unmatched junction bases numbered 5, after V lost 6 bases and J lost 1 base. This CDR3 reads CATRGLAGGWGNTGELFF. As DNA, the CDR3 is TGTGCCACCAGGGGACTAGCGGGAGGGTGGGGGAACACCGGGGAGCTGTTTTTT.

The chain is built from TRBV2 and TRBJ2-2; 11 nucleotides match TRBD1. Trimming cost V 8 bases and J 4 bases; bases outside gene matches: 3. Germline V CDR1 and CDR2: SNHLY, FYNNEI. The CDR3 is made up of 14 amino acids. The CDR3 loop reads CASQGQGGTGELFF. The CDR3 DNA is TGTGCCAGCCAGGGACAGGGGGGCACCGGGGAGCTGTTTTTT.

This clone has more than one count but fewer than ten. This chain connects TRBV5-1 to TRBJ2-3; 9 positions match TRBD2. The ends lost 6 bases at V and 1 base at J; junction bases unmatched: 9. Germline V gene lookup returns CDR1 SGHRS and CDR2 YFSETQ. The CDR3 runs to 16 residues. The CDR3 reads CASKREVWGGTDTQYF. The CDR3 DNA sequence: TGCGCCAGCAAGCGGGAGGTATGGGGTGGCACAGATACGCAGTATTTT.

The chain uses TRBV7-2 and TRBJ2-3; perhaps TRBD1 as D (5 bases). This CDR3 is 16 amino acids long. Germline lookup yields CDR1 SGHTA and CDR2 FQGNSA. V dropped 4 bases and J dropped 2 bases, with 16 bases sitting between them. CDR3 DNA sequence: TGTGCCAGCAGCTGGTTAGGACAAGCAAACACAGATACGCAGTATTTT. It is translated as CASSWLGQANTDTQYF.

The chain recombines TRBV6-5 with TRBJ2-1; D is undetermined. V dropped 0 bases and J dropped 8 bases, with 14 bases sitting between them. CDR3 length: 15 amino acids. Germline lookup yields CDR1 MNHEY and CDR2 SVGAGI. The CDR3 sequence: CASSYSSRARHEQFF. CDR3 bases: TGTGCCAGCAGTTACTCCTCCCGCGCACGTCATGAGCAGTTCTTC.

This chain joins TRBV9 and TRBJ2-3; possibly TRBD2 for D (6 bases). The CDR3 is made up of 15 amino acids. Germline-derived CDR1 and CDR2 are SGDLS and YYNGEE. V lost 0 bases, J lost 2 bases, and 10 bases lay in between. Here the CDR3 DNA reads TGTGCCAGCAGCGTAGGACTAGGGGTCACAGATACGCAGTATTTT. As protein: CASSVGLGVTDTQYF. Filled out from reference TRBV9 and TRBJ2-3, the complete variable domain reads DSGVTQTPKHLITATGQRVTLRCSPRSGDLSVYWYQQSLDQGLQFLIQYYNGEERAKGNILERFSAQQFPDLHSELNLSSLELGDSALYFCASSVGLGVTDTQYFGPGTRLTVL.

The rearrangement joins TRBV3-1 (or the pseudogene TRBV3-2) to TRBJ1-6; D remains ambiguous. Trimming removed 0 bases at V and 3 bases at J, with 3 bases between. CDR3 length: 14 amino acids. Germline CDR1 reads LGHDT; CDR2 reads YNNKEL (reference sequence). The CDR3 coding sequence is TGTGCCAGCAGCCAAGACCACTATAATTCACCCCTCCACTTT. This translates into CASSQDHYNSPLHF.

The genes are TRBV7-2 and TRBJ2-5; D call uncertain. This CDR3 has 13 residues. Trimming cost V 3 bases and J 4 bases, with 9 bases left between them. Germline lookup yields CDR1 SGHTA and CDR2 FQGNSA. The CDR3 is CASSFLSLETQYF. The CDR3 DNA sequence: TGTGCCAGCAGCTTCCTCTCTCTAGAGACCCAGTACTTC.

The chain carries TRBV3-1 (or the pseudogene TRBV3-2) and TRBJ2-7; no definite D call. This CDR3 has 14 residues. CDR1 is LGHDT, CDR2 YNNKEL, per germline (reference sequence). Trimming cost V 5 bases and J 3 bases, with 14 bases left between them. Here the CDR3 DNA reads TGTGCCAGCAGCGTAAGCCTCGGGTACTACGAGCAGTACTTC. This codes for CASSVSLGYYEQYF.

This clone was observed once. The chain is built from TRBV19 and TRBJ2-1, with TRBD2 matching over 9 bases. The J segment lost 13 bases and the V segment lost 0 bases, leaving 10 bases of the junction unmatched. The CDR3 extends over 15 amino acids. The germline gives CDR1 LNHDA, CDR2 SQIVND (reference sequence). The CDR3: CASSIDRSSGGPQFF. The CDR3 DNA sequence: TGTGCCAGTAGTATAGATCGTTCCAGCGGGGGGCCCCAGTTCTTC.

This sequence joins TRBV5-1 and TRBJ2-2; TRBD1 aligns across 11 bases. Germline CDR1 is SGHRS and CDR2 is YFSETQ. The trim removed 6 bases at V and 7 bases at J, leaving 11 bases unmatched. CDR3 length: 16 amino acids. The CDR3 region has the DNA TGCGCCAGCAACTCCCGGACAGGGGGCGGGTTCGGGGAGCTGTTTTTT. Translated: CASNSRTGGGFGELFF.

The chain recombines TRBV4-3 with TRBJ1-6; unclear D gene. Germline-derived CDR1 and CDR2 are LGHNA and YSLEER. The CDR3 sequence is 18 residues long. The V end lost 1 base, the J end lost 0 bases, and 13 bases lay between the germline ends. CDR3 sequence (DNA): TGCGCCAGCAGCCAAGTACAGTTTGCGAGCTCCTATAATTCACCCCTCCACTTT. Its protein is CASSQVQFASSYNSPLHF.

The V gene is TRBV29-1, the J gene TRBJ2-1, with TRBD2 matching over 7 bases. This CDR3 has 16 amino acids. Germline CDR1 reads SQVTM; CDR2 reads ANQGSEA. Trimming cost V 5 bases and J 0 bases; bases outside gene matches: 10. The CDR3 DNA reads TGCAGCGTTCGGGCTAGCGGCTCGAGCTCCTACAATGAGCAGTTCTTC. Its protein product is CSVRASGSSSYNEQFF.

The V call is TRBV19, the J call TRBJ1-1, with D possibly matching TRBD1 (5 bases). V was trimmed by 5 bases and J by 5 bases, leaving 15 bases between them. Germline V lookup: CDR1 LNHDA, CDR2 SQIVND (reference sequence). This CDR3 is 14 amino acids long. The CDR3 bases are TGTGCCAGTAGTCGTAGGCAGGGTGGAACTGAAGCTTTCTTT. Protein product: CASSRRQGGTEAFF. Full variable domain (missing parts from reference TRBV19 and TRBJ1-1): DGGITQSPKYLFRKEGQNVTLSCEQNLNHDAMYWYRQDPGQGLRLIYYSQIVNDFQKGDIAEGYSVSREKKESFPLTVTSAQKNPTAFYLCASSRRQGGTEAFFGQGTRLTVV.

This chain connects TRBV18 to TRBJ2-7, with D perhaps matching TRBD2 (5 bases). The germline V gene encodes CDR1 KGHSH and CDR2 LQKENI. The CDR3 length is 16 residues. V gave up 3 bases and J gave up 2 bases, with 17 bases separating them. The CDR3 is CASSPNPPGVAYEQYF. For the CDR3, the DNA is TGTGCCAGCTCACCTAATCCCCCCGGGGTCGCCTACGAGCAGTACTTC.